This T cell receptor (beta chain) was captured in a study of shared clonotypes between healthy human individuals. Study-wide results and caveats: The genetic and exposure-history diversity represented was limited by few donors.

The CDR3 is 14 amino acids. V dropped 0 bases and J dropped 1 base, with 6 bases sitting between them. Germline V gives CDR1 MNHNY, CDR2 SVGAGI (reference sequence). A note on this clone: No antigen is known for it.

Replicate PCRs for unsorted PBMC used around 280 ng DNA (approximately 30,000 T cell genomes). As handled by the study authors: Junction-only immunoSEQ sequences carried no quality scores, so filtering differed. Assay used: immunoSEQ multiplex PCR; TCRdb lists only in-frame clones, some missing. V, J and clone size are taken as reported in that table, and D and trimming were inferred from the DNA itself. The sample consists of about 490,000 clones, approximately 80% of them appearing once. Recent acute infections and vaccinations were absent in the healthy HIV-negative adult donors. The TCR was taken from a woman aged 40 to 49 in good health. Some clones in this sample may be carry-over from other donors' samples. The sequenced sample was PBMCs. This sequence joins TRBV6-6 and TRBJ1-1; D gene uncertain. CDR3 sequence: CASSYSQENTEAFF. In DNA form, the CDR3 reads TGTGCCAGCAGTTACTCGCAAGAGAACACTGAAGCTTTCTTT.